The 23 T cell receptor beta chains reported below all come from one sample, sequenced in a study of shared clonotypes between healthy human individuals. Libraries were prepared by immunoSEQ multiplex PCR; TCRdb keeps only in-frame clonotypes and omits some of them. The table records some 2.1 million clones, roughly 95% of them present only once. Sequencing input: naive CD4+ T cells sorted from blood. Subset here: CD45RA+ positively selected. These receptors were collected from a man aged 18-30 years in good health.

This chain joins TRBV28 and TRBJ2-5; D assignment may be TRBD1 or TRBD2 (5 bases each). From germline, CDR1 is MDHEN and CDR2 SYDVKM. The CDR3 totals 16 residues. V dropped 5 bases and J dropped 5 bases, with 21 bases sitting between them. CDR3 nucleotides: TGTGCCAGCAGTACGGCAGGGACGGCCGCTTGGGAGACCCAGTACTTC. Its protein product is CASSTAGTAAWETQYF. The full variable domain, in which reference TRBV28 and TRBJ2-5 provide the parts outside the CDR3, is DVKVTQSSRYLVKRTGEKVFLECVQDMDHENMFWYRQDPGLGLRLIYFSYDVKMKEKGDIPEGYSVSREKKERFSLILESASTNQTSMYLCASSTAGTAAWETQYFGPGTRLLVL.

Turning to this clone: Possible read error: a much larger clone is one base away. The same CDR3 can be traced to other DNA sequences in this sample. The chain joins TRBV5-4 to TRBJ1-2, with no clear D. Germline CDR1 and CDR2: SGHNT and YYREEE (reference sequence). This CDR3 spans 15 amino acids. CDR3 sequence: CASTHNLGSNYGYTF. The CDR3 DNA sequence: TGCGCCAGCACCCATAACCTGGGGTCTAACTATGGCTACACCTTC.

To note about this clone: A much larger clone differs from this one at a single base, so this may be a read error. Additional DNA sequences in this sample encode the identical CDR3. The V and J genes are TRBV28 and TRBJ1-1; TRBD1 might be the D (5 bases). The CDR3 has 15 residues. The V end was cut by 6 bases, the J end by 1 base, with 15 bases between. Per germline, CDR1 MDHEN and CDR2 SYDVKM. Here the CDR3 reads CASSSPGRANTEAFF. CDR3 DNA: TGTGCCAGCAGCTCCCCCGGCAGGGCGAACACTGAAGCTTTCTTT.

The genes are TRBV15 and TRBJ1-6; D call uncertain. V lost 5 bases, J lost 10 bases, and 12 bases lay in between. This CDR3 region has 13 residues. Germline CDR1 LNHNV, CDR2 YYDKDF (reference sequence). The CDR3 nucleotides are TGTGCCACCAGCGTCAGCCCCGAATCACCCCTCCACTTT. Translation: CATSVSPESPLHF.

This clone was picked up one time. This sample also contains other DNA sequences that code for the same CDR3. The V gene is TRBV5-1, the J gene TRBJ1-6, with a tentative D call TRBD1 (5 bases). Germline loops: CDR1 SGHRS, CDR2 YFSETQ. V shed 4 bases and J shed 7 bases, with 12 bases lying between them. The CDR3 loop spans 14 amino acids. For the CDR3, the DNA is TGCGCCAGCAGCCTGGGACCTTACAATTCACCCCTCCACTTT. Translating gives CASSLGPYNSPLHF.

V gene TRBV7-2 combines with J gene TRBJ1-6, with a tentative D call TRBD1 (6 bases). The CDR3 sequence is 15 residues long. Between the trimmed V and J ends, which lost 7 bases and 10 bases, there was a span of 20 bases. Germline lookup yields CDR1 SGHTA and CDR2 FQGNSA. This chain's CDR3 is CASTEIQGTRSPLHF. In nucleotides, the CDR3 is TGTGCCAGCACCGAAATCCAGGGGACAAGGTCACCCCTCCACTTT.

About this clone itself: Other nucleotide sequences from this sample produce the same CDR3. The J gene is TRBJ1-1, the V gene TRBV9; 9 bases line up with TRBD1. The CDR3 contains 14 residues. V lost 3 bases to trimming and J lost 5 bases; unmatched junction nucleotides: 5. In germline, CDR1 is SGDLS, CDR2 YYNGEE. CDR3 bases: TGTGCCAGCAGCGCAAGACAGGGGGGAACTGAAGCTTTCTTT. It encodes CASSARQGGTEAFF.

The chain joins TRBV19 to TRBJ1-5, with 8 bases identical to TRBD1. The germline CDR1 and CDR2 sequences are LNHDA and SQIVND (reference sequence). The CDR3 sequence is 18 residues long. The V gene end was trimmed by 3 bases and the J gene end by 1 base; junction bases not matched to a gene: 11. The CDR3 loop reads CASSMLGQGAGSNQPQHF. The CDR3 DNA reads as TGTGCCAGTAGTATGCTGGGCCAGGGGGCCGGGAGCAATCAGCCCCAGCATTTT.

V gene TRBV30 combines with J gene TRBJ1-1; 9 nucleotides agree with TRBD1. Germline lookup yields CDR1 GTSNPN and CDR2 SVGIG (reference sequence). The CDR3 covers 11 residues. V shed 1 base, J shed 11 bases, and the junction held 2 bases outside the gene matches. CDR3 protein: CAWSDRGLAFF. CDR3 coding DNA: TGTGCCTGGAGTGACAGGGGGCTCGCTTTCTTT.

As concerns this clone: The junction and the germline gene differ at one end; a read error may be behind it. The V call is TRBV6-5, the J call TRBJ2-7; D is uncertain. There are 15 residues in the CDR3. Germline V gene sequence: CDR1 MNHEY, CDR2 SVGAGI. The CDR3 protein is CASSHSSLGTYEQYF. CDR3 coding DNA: TGTGCCAGCAGTCACTCAAGCTTGGGCACCTACGAGCAGTACTTC.

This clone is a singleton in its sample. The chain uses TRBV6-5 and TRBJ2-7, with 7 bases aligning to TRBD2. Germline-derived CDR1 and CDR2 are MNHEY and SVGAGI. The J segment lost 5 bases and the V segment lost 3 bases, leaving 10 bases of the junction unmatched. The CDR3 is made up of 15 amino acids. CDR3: CASSYWPSGRDEQYF. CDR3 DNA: TGTGCCAGCAGTTATTGGCCCTCAGGGAGGGACGAGCAGTACTTC.

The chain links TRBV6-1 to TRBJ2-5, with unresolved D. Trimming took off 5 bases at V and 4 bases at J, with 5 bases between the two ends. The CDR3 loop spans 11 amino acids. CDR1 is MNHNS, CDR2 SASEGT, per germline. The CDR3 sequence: CASSKRETQYF. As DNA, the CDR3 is TGTGCCAGCAGTAAGAGAGAGACCCAGTACTTC.

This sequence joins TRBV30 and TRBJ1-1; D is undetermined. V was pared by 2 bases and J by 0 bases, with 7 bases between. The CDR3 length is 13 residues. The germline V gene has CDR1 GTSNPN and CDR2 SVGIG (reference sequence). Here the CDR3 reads CAWSLKLNTEAFF. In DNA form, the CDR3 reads TGTGCCTGGAGTCTAAAATTGAACACTGAAGCTTTCTTT.

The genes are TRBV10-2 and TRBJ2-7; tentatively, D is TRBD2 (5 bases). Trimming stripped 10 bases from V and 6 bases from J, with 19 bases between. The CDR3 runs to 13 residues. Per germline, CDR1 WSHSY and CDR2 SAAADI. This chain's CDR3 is CATLAPAGIEQYF. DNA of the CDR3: TGCGCCACTCTAGCACCAGCAGGTATCGAGCAGTACTTC.

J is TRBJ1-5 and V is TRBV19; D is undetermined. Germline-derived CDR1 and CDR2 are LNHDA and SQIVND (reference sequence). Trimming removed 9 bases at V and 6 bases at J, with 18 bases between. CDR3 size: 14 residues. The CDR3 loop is CASRVAEGGQPQHF. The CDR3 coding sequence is TGTGCCAGCCGGGTGGCCGAGGGTGGTCAGCCCCAGCATTTT.

The CDR3: CASSISQGAGGYTF. The CDR3, as DNA: TGTGCCAGTAGTATTTCACAGGGGGCCGGTGGCTACACCTTC. This chain joins TRBV19 and TRBJ1-2; 9 nucleotides align to TRBD1. This CDR3 contains 14 residues. Germline V gene data show CDR1 as LNHDA and CDR2 as SQIVND (reference sequence). Unmatched junction bases numbered 6, after V lost 3 bases and J lost 7 bases.

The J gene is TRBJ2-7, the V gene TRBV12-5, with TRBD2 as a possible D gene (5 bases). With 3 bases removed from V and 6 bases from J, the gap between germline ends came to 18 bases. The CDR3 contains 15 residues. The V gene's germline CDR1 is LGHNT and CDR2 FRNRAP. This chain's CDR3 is CASGLNPMGGSEQYF. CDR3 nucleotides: TGTGCTAGTGGTTTAAACCCAATGGGCGGGTCCGAGCAGTACTTC.

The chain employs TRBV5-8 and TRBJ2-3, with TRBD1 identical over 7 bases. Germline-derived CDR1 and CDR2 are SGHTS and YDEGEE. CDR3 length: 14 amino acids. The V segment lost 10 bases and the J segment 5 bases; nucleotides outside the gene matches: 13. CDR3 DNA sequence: TGTGCCGGGGGTAGACAGGGATCGAAAGATACGCAGTATTTT. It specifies CAGGRQGSKDTQYF. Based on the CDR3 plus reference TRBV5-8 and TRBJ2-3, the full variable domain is EAGVTQSPTHLIKTRGQQATLRCSPISGHTSVYWYQQALGLGLQFLLWYDEGEERNRGNFPPRFSGRQFPNYSSELNVNALELEDSALYLCAGGRQGSKDTQYFGPGTRLTVL.

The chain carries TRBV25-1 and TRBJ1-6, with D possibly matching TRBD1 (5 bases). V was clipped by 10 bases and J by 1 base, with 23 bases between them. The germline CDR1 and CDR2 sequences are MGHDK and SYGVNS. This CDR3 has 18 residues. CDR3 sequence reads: CANPRVDCRRSYNSPLHF. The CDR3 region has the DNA TGTGCCAACCCCAGGGTCGATTGTAGAAGGTCCTATAATTCACCCCTCCACTTT.

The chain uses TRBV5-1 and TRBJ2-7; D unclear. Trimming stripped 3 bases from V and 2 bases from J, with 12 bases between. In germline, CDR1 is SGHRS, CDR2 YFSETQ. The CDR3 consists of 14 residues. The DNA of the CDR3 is TGCGCCAGCAGCTCGGCGGACGTTGCCTACGAGCAGTACTTC. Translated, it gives CASSSADVAYEQYF. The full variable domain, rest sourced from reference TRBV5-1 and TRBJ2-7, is KAGVTQTPRYLIKTRGQQVTLSCSPISGHRSVSWYQQTPGQGLQFLFEYFSETQRNKGNFPGRFSGRQFSNSRSEMNVSTLELGDSALYLCASSSADVAYEQYFGPGTRLTVT.

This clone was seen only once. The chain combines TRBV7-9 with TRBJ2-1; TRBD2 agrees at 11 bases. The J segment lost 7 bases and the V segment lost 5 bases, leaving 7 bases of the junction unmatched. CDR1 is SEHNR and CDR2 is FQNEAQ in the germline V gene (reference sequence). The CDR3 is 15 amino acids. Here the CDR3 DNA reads TGTGCCAGCAGCCAGCGACTAGCGGGACCGAATGAGCAGTTCTTC. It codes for CASSQRLAGPNEQFF.

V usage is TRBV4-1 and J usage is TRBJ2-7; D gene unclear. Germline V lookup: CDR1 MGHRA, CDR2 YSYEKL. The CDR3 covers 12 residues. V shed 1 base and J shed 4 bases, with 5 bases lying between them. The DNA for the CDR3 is TGCGCCAGCAGCCAAGGGGCGTACGAGCAGTACTTC. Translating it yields CASSQGAYEQYF.

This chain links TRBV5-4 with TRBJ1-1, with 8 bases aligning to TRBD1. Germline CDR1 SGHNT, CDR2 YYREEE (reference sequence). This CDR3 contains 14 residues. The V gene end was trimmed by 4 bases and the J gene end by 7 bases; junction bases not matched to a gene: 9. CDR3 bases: TGTGCCAGCAGCGACAGGGGAAGGAGGCTTGAAGCTTTCTTT. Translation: CASSDRGRRLEAFF.